What follows is one T cell receptor (beta chain) and its context. V lost 6 bases to trimming and J lost 5 bases; unmatched junction nucleotides: 12. The CDR3 spans 15 residues. Germline V CDR1 and CDR2: MNHEY, SVGAGI. In the authors' workflow: Amplification of reference gene primers provided the estimated nucleated cell counts. Produced via immunoSEQ multiplex PCR; TCRdb's table is partial and in-frame only. V and J calls plus clone size are reproduced from that table; the DNA served to infer D and trimming. The table lists 160,000 or so clones, approximately 90% of them singletons. These data are taken from a study of blood T cell repertoires in COVID-19. Whole-study context: COVID-19 samples from acute and convalescent phases originated in the United States, Italy and Spain. In each case, the material was cDNA or gDNA derived from T cells, B-cell-depleted T cells, or PBMCs.

This sequence originates from a woman in her 70s with acute or convalescent COVID-19. The gene calls are TRBV6-5 and TRBJ2-5; 7 nucleotides match TRBD2. Sequencing was done on a sample of peripheral blood. CDR3 bases: TGTGCCAGCAGAGGGAGCGGGGCGCCTAGTGAGACCCAGTACTTC. This codes for CASRGSGAPSETQYF.